These 17 T cell receptor beta chains were all obtained from the same sample, sequenced in a study of CD8+CD57+ T cells in acquired aplastic anemia. The template used for profiling TCR beta VDJ and CDR3 was genomic DNA. MiXCR, run by TCRdb on the reads, gives a single entry per CDR3 protein. The sample holds under 500,000 distinct CDR3 sequences, around 32% seen once. Selection for sequencing was limited to patients who had shown CD8+CD57+ cell expansion by flow cytometry. Sequencing was performed on sorted CD4+, CD8+, or CD8+CD57+ T cells (not recorded which) from PBMCs. These receptors were collected from a human donor with aplastic anemia.

J is TRBJ1-1 and V is TRBV5-6; 7 positions match TRBD1. CDR3 length: 15 amino acids. Germline CDR1 and CDR2: SGHDT and YYEEEE. Trimming at V came to 1 base and at J to 3 bases, leaving 6 bases not matched to a gene. As DNA, the CDR3 is TGTGCCAGCAGCTTGCGCCAGGGACAGTACACTGAAGCTTTCTTT. It is translated as CASSLRQGQYTEAFF.

This clonotype appeared many times. The gene calls are TRBV2 and TRBJ2-7; 10 bases agree with TRBD2. The germline V gene has CDR1 SNHLY and CDR2 FYNNEI. This CDR3 region has 14 residues. J lost 7 bases, V lost 8 bases, and 11 bases had no gene match. For the CDR3, the DNA is TGTGCCAGCGGGCTCAGAGGACTAGCGGAGGAGCAGTACTTC. Protein: CASGLRGLAEEQYF.

The CDR3 DNA follows: TGTGCCAGCAGTGACTCCCGTGACGGGGATGGCTACACCTTC. Its protein is CASSDSRDGDGYTF. The J gene is TRBJ1-2, the V gene TRBV6-4, with D hard to call. The length of the CDR3 is 14 residues. From germline, CDR1 is MRHNA and CDR2 SNTAGT. Deletions cut 0 bases from V and 6 bases from J, with 11 bases between.

The chain has TRBV7-2 and TRBJ2-1; D may be TRBD1 or TRBD2 (5 bases each). CDR1 and CDR2 (germline): SGHTA, FQGNSA. The CDR3 is 15 amino acids. V was pared by 5 bases and J by 1 base, with 12 bases between. CDR3 protein: CASSPGEGSYNEQFF. The CDR3, as DNA: TGTGCCAGCAGCCCCGGCGAGGGGTCCTACAATGAGCAGTTCTTC.

This clonotype showed up just a few times. V is TRBV2 and J is TRBJ1-1, with D unresolved. V lost 5 bases and J 6 bases, leaving 10 bases between the germline ends. From germline, CDR1 is SNHLY and CDR2 FYNNEI. This CDR3 spans 12 amino acids. CDR3 sequence (DNA): TGTGCCAGCAGTCCTAGGTCCTCTGAAGCTTTCTTT. The encoded protein is CASSPRSSEAFF.

This clonotype was seen only a few times. This chain joins TRBV2 and TRBJ2-5, with no clear D. V was trimmed by 6 bases and J by 3 bases, leaving 17 bases between them. Germline CDR1 and CDR2: SNHLY and FYNNEI. CDR3 length: 15 amino acids. The CDR3 region is CASRAWIGVEETQYF. The CDR3 nucleotides read TGTGCCAGCAGGGCTTGGATTGGAGTTGAAGAGACCCAGTACTTC.

This clonotype came up many times. V and J are TRBV12-3 or TRBV12-4 and TRBJ2-7; D not resolved. The CDR3 is 13 amino acids. Between the trimmed V and J ends, which lost 6 bases and 0 bases, there was a span of 9 bases. CDR3 nucleotide sequence: TGTGCCAGCAGAATGGACCACTCCTACGAGCAGTACTTC. Translated: CASRMDHSYEQYF.

This clonotype was observed many times. The V and J genes are TRBV10-3 and TRBJ1-2; possibly TRBD1 for D (5 bases). Germline V CDR1 and CDR2: ENHRY, SYGVKD. The CDR3 length is 16 residues. V was shortened by 6 bases and J by 3 bases, with 20 bases between the two germline ends. The CDR3 sequence is CAISEIGTGRDYGYTF. In DNA, the CDR3 is TGTGCCATCAGCGAGATTGGGACGGGTAGGGACTATGGCTACACCTTC.

The V gene is TRBV4-1, the J gene TRBJ1-3, with a possible D match to TRBD1 (6 bases). Trimming stripped 3 bases from V and 9 bases from J, with 18 bases between. The CDR3 loop spans 15 amino acids. Germline values: CDR1 MGHRA, CDR2 YSYEKL. The CDR3 loop reads CASSQRGEGGGTIYF. The CDR3 nucleotides are TGCGCCAGCAGCCAGCGGGGGGAGGGGGGCGGCACCATATATTTT.

The genes are TRBV20-1 and TRBJ2-1; 7 bases match TRBD1. Germline lookup yields CDR1 DFQATT and CDR2 SNEGSKA (reference sequence). The CDR3 is made up of 13 amino acids. V lost 6 bases to trimming and J lost 4 bases; unmatched junction nucleotides: 6. The chain's CDR3 is CSAPTGFYNEQFF. CDR3 coding DNA: TGCAGTGCACCGACAGGGTTTTACAATGAGCAGTTCTTC.

Only a few counts were recorded for this clonotype. The gene calls are TRBV14 and TRBJ1-4; D remains unclear. This CDR3 has 14 amino acids. Germline-derived CDR1 and CDR2 are SGHDN and FVKESK. V was shortened by 1 base and J by 7 bases, with 10 bases between the two germline ends. The CDR3 region has the DNA TGTGCCAGCAGCCAAGGCTCAGGCGGTGAAAAACTGTTTTTT. It codes for CASSQGSGGEKLFF.

This clonotype was observed a handful of times. J is TRBJ2-1 and V is TRBV12-3 or TRBV12-4; 11 bases map to TRBD2. J was trimmed by 7 bases and V by 6 bases; bases with no gene match: 5. The CDR3 contains 14 residues. CDR3 coding DNA: TGTGCCAGCAGCCAGGGACTAGCGGTAAATGAGCAGTTCTTC. Encoded protein: CASSQGLAVNEQFF.

With regard to this clonotype: An end of the junction differs from the germline gene, which may be a read error. The gene calls are TRBV4-3 and TRBJ1-3; the match to TRBD1 covers 8 bases. This CDR3 is built from 15 residues. The V gene's germline CDR1 is LGHNA and CDR2 YSLEER. CDR3: CASSLTTGAGDTIYF. The CDR3 DNA is TGCGCCAGCAGCTTGACGACAGGGGCTGGAGACACCATATATTTT.

Concerning this clonotype itself: This clone may be a read error of a much larger clone one base away. The chain links TRBV14 to TRBJ1-6; the D gene is possibly TRBD1 (5 bases). Trimming stripped 5 bases from V and 8 bases from J, with 7 bases between. The germline CDR1 and CDR2 sequences are SGHDN and FVKESK. There are 12 residues in the CDR3. In nucleotides, the CDR3 is TGTGCCAGCAGCGGGGGGGATTCACCCCTCCACTTT. Translating gives CASSGGDSPLHF.

This clonotype has more than one count but fewer than ten. The gene calls are TRBV27 and TRBJ2-3; the D call may be TRBD1 or TRBD2 (6 bases each). Per germline, CDR1 MNHEY and CDR2 SMNVEV (reference sequence). V was trimmed by 7 bases and J by 4 bases, leaving 18 bases between them. The CDR3 is made up of 15 amino acids. The CDR3 reads CASITRGLWPDTQYF. DNA for the CDR3: TGTGCCAGCATCACCAGGGGACTGTGGCCAGATACGCAGTATTTT.

This clonotype was seen more than once but under ten times. This rearrangement joins TRBV11-1 to TRBJ1-4, with a tentative D call TRBD1 (5 bases). The germline V gene has CDR1 SGHAT and CDR2 FQDESV (reference sequence). The CDR3 spans 16 residues. The germline V and J ends were trimmed by 5 bases and 8 bases, with 21 bases remaining between them. CDR3 coding DNA: TGTGCCAGCAGCCCCGGGTTCGCGGGGGTCGGGGAAAAACTGTTTTTT. Protein sequence: CASSPGFAGVGEKLFF.

The chain couples TRBV12-3 or TRBV12-4 to TRBJ1-6, with no clear D. The CDR3 runs 16 residues. The ends were cut back, 5 bases at V and 0 bases at J, with 11 bases in the middle. As DNA, the CDR3 is TGTGCCAGCAGTCACCTGGGAGGCTCCTATAATTCACCCCTCCACTTT. It translates to CASSHLGGSYNSPLHF.